These T cell receptor beta chains were read from a single sample in a study of blood T cell repertoires in COVID-19. Profiled with immunoSEQ multiplex PCR; TCRdb holds only in-frame clones, not every one. The sample shows fewer than 60,000 clones, roughly 82% of them seen only once. Sequenced input: peripheral blood. These receptors originate from a human donor in a cohort sampled during active COVID-19. Both conserved end residues are part of each CDR3. Fields, in order: D gene, J gene, clone size, V gene, CDR3 protein, CDR3 DNA. A D gene is named only where the DNA matches it firmly. Part of the rows lack a size; the others show once, few, many or a class for expanded clones.

>.|TRBJ2-1|once|TRBV28
CASSSTSNLFF
TGTGCCAGCAGTTCTACTAGTAATCTGTTCTTC
>TRBD2|TRBJ2-5|.|TRBV7-8
CASSSGTSETQYF
TGTGCCAGCAGCTCCGGGACTAGCGAGACCCAGTACTTC
>TRBD1|TRBJ2-2|few|TRBV19
CAGRQGALSGELFF
TGTGCCGGCCGACAGGGGGCACTGAGCGGGGAGCTGTTTTTT
>.|TRBJ2-3|.|TRBV19
CASSILGGQAYF
TGTGCCAGTAGTATCCTTGGCGGGCAAGCGTATTTT
>.|TRBJ2-5|.|TRBV7-8
CASSPAQGETQYF
TGTGCCAGCAGCCCAGCGCAGGGGGAGACCCAGTACTTC
>.|TRBJ2-5|.|TRBV18
CASSPPEGQETQYF
TGTGCCAGCTCACCACCGGAGGGACAAGAGACCCAGTACTTC
>TRBD2|TRBJ2-1|once|TRBV24-1
CATSDRLADSYNEQFF
TGTGCCACCAGTGATAGGCTAGCGGACTCCTACAATGAGCAGTTCTTC
>.|TRBJ1-3|once|TRBV5-1
CASSLVTDGNTIYF
TGCGCCAGCAGCTTGGTAACAGATGGAAACACCATATATTTT
>TRBD2|TRBJ2-3|.|TRBV7-2
CASNGRAIDTQYF
TGTGCCAGCAACGGGAGGGCCATAGATACGCAGTATTTT
>TRBD1|TRBJ2-5|.|TRBV7-3
CASSPQGAGTQYF
TGTGCCAGCAGCCCACAGGGGGCAGGAACCCAGTACTTC
>TRBD2|TRBJ2-7|.|TRBV20-1
CSASGSGRAFDEQYF
TGCAGTGCTAGTGGGAGCGGGAGGGCCTTCGACGAGCAGTACTTC
>.|TRBJ1-5|few|TRBV29-1
CSAATGSNQPQHF
TGCAGCGCGGCGACGGGGAGCAATCAGCCCCAGCATTTT
>TRBD2|TRBJ2-1|.|TRBV5-1
CASSLASGGSYNEQFF
TGCGCCAGCAGCTTGGCTAGCGGGGGCTCCTACAATGAGCAGTTCTTC
>.|TRBJ2-3|.|TRBV7-9
CASGFGSTDTQYF
TGTGCCAGCGGATTCGGGAGCACAGATACGCAGTATTTT
>.|TRBJ1-1|.|TRBV6-6
CASASGSEAFF
TGTGCCAGCGCCTCCGGGAGCGAGGCTTTCTTT
>.|TRBJ2-5|.|TRBV4-2
CASSQPGGGETQYF
TGTGCCAGCAGCCAGCCTGGTGGGGGGGAGACCCAGTACTTC
>TRBD1|TRBJ1-2|.|TRBV11-2
CASRQTGGVEYGYTF
TGTGCCAGCAGACAGACAGGGGGGGTTGAGTATGGCTACACCTTC
>TRBD2|TRBJ2-7|.|TRBV9
CASSVDPSGNYEQYF
TGTGCCAGCAGCGTAGATCCTAGCGGGAACTACGAGCAGTACTTC
>.|TRBJ2-3|.|TRBV10-3
CAISGGLAGTDTQYF
TGTGCCATCAGTGGGGGGCTAGCAGGCACAGATACGCAGTATTTT
>TRBD2|TRBJ2-5|.|TRBV29-1
CSAGGDYRETQYF
TGCAGCGCGGGGGGAGACTATCGGGAGACCCAGTACTTC
>.|TRBJ2-1|.|TRBV7-2
CASSKRTGSYNEQFF
TGTGCCAGCAGCAAGCGGACGGGCTCCTACAATGAGCAGTTCTTC
>.|TRBJ1-1|.|TRBV29-1
CSVEAGGINTEAFF
TGCAGCGTTGAAGCGGGCGGGATAAACACTGAAGCTTTCTTT
>.|TRBJ1-2|.|TRBV11-3
CASSLGGRQDGGYTF
TGTGCCAGCAGCTTAGGGGGCCGACAGGACGGGGGCTACACCTTC
>TRBD2|TRBJ2-3|.|TRBV28
CASSLPWTSGIAADTQYF
TGTGCCAGCAGTTTACCCTGGACTAGCGGGATCGCGGCGGATACGCAGTATTTT
>.|TRBJ1-1|once|TRBV2
CASKTGSEAFF
TGTGCCAGCAAAACAGGGTCTGAAGCTTTCTTT
>TRBD2|TRBJ2-1|.|TRBV28
CASRGLGYNEQFF
TGTGCCAGCAGGGGACTAGGCTACAATGAGCAGTTCTTC
>TRBD2|TRBJ2-1|.|TRBV2
CASRERESNEQFF
TGTGCCAGCCGTGAGCGGGAGTCCAATGAGCAGTTCTTC
>.|TRBJ2-6|.|TRBV7-2
CASEGSGANVLTF
TGTGCCAGCGAGGGCTCTGGGGCCAACGTCCTGACTTTC
>TRBD1|TRBJ2-5|.|TRBV24-1
CATSDPPGTGGRETQYF
TGTGCCACCAGTGACCCCCCCGGGACAGGGGGCAGAGAGACCCAGTACTTC
>TRBD1|TRBJ1-2|.|TRBV29-1
CSVFITGGADGYTF
TGCAGCGTTTTTATAACAGGGGGAGCGGATGGCTACACCTTC
>TRBD1|TRBJ1-1|few|TRBV12-5
CASGGQGGTEAFF
TGTGCTAGTGGGGGACAGGGAGGCACTGAAGCTTTCTTT
>TRBD1|TRBJ1-4|.|TRBV24-1
CATSDGTGFATNEKLFF
TGTGCCACCAGTGACGGGACAGGATTTGCAACTAATGAAAAACTGTTTTTT
>.|TRBJ1-1|.|TRBV3-1/TRBV3-2
CASSPVGQGMNTEAFF
TGTGCCAGCAGCCCGGTAGGGCAGGGGATGAACACTGAAGCTTTCTTT
>.|TRBJ1-2|.|TRBV25-1
CASSEYGAPEKTNYGYTF
TGTGCCAGCAGTGAATATGGGGCCCCAGAAAAGACTAACTATGGCTACACCTTC
>.|TRBJ2-4|.|TRBV9
CASSPSSSKNIQYF
TGTGCCAGCAGCCCTAGTAGTAGCAAAAACATTCAGTACTTC
>TRBD1|TRBJ1-4|few|TRBV19
CASGDRVDEKLFF
TGTGCCAGCGGGGACAGAGTGGATGAAAAACTGTTTTTT
>.|TRBJ1-1|.|TRBV12-3/TRBV12-4
CASSLAPGVAFF
TGTGCCAGCAGTTTAGCGCCGGGGGTGGCTTTCTTT
>.|TRBJ2-7|.|TRBV20-1
CSASRAGSSYEQYF
TGCAGTGCTAGTCGCGCGGGTAGCTCCTACGAGCAGTACTTC
>.|TRBJ2-1|.|TRBV3-1/TRBV3-2
CASSQRDNEQFF
TGTGCCAGCAGCCAGAGGGATAATGAGCAGTTCTTC
>.|TRBJ2-1|once|TRBV27
CASSFDSSYNEQFF
TGTGCCAGCAGTTTTGACAGCTCCTACAATGAGCAGTTCTTC
>TRBD1|TRBJ2-1|.|TRBV7-2
CASSSQGTNIQNEQFF
TGTGCCAGCAGTTCACAGGGGACCAACATACAGAATGAGCAGTTCTTC
>.|TRBJ1-2|.|TRBV11-2
CASSLDAGGAFGGYTF
TGTGCCAGCAGCTTAGATGCGGGGGGCGCCTTCGGGGGCTACACCTTC
>TRBD1|TRBJ1-1|.|TRBV3-1/TRBV3-2
CASSQAWTGHAFF
TGTGCCAGCAGCCAAGCCTGGACAGGGCATGCTTTCTTT
>TRBD1|TRBJ2-5|.|TRBV7-2
CASSLRTGGAGETQYF
TGTGCCAGCAGCTTAAGGACAGGGGGCGCGGGCGAGACCCAGTACTTC